The rows below give T cell receptor beta chains drawn from one sample of a study of shared clonotypes between healthy human individuals. TCRdb's table, derived via immunoSEQ multiplex PCR, lists solely in-frame clones and lacks some. The table includes some 2,000,000 clones, under 97% detected once. Sequenced material: naive CD4+ T cells sorted from blood. These receptors all come from a man between 18 and 35 years old in good health. Each CDR3 is given with its conserved first and last residue. The order of the fields is CDR3 protein, V gene, D gene, J gene. The D gene is left open where the match is weak.

cdr3_aa: CATSIRGNTEAFF
v_call: TRBV15
d_call: NA
j_call: TRBJ1-1

cdr3_aa: CASSYSIQETQYF
v_call: TRBV6-5
d_call: NA
j_call: TRBJ2-5

cdr3_aa: CAWNRLGGSTDTQYF
v_call: TRBV30
d_call: NA
j_call: TRBJ2-3

cdr3_aa: CASSKEGLLAEFGEQYF
v_call: TRBV7-8
d_call: TRBD2
j_call: TRBJ2-7

cdr3_aa: CASSSAGTGGHEQFF
v_call: TRBV11-2
d_call: TRBD1
j_call: TRBJ2-1

cdr3_aa: CAWGDSHNQPQHF
v_call: TRBV30
d_call: TRBD1
j_call: TRBJ1-5

cdr3_aa: CAWSPRGGRRGKYNEQFF
v_call: TRBV30
d_call: TRBD2
j_call: TRBJ2-1

cdr3_aa: CASSVRGARGQETQYF
v_call: TRBV9
d_call: NA
j_call: TRBJ2-5

cdr3_aa: CASSSGTGVPEQYF
v_call: TRBV5-1
d_call: TRBD1
j_call: TRBJ2-7

cdr3_aa: CASRDRGHEQYF
v_call: TRBV6-5
d_call: TRBD1
j_call: TRBJ2-7

cdr3_aa: CASSEWGGTGELFF
v_call: TRBV2
d_call: NA
j_call: TRBJ2-2

cdr3_aa: CASSLAPSGGHYNEQFF
v_call: TRBV11-2
d_call: TRBD2
j_call: TRBJ2-1

cdr3_aa: CASAGRFLMNTEAFF
v_call: TRBV10-2
d_call: NA
j_call: TRBJ1-1

cdr3_aa: CASSEVGTGGKETQYF
v_call: TRBV6-1
d_call: TRBD1
j_call: TRBJ2-5

cdr3_aa: CASSPTQQETQYF
v_call: TRBV18
d_call: NA
j_call: TRBJ2-5

cdr3_aa: CASSESYTGGEFF
v_call: TRBV10-2
d_call: NA
j_call: TRBJ2-1

cdr3_aa: CASSPGTFNYGYTF
v_call: TRBV4-3
d_call: NA
j_call: TRBJ1-2

cdr3_aa: CASSPTAPVNQPQHF
v_call: TRBV18
d_call: NA
j_call: TRBJ1-5

cdr3_aa: CASRKGQGDTDEQYF
v_call: TRBV10-1
d_call: TRBD1
j_call: TRBJ2-7

cdr3_aa: CASSLGAEGTAYEQYF
v_call: TRBV5-1
d_call: TRBD1
j_call: TRBJ2-7

cdr3_aa: CASSVGQVQETQYF
v_call: TRBV9
d_call: NA
j_call: TRBJ2-5

cdr3_aa: CATSRALNYEQYF
v_call: TRBV15
d_call: NA
j_call: TRBJ2-7

cdr3_aa: CAISEGGRYGYTF
v_call: TRBV10-3
d_call: NA
j_call: TRBJ1-2

cdr3_aa: CAIGGAGLTGELFF
v_call: TRBV10-3
d_call: NA
j_call: TRBJ2-2

cdr3_aa: CASSLEGQNTEAFF
v_call: TRBV5-1
d_call: NA
j_call: TRBJ1-1

cdr3_aa: CASSQGGNEQFF
v_call: TRBV6-6
d_call: NA
j_call: TRBJ2-1

cdr3_aa: CASSFSGLAPTYEQYF
v_call: TRBV27
d_call: TRBD2
j_call: TRBJ2-7

cdr3_aa: CASGLMSHGREGSYEQYF
v_call: TRBV12-5
d_call: TRBD2
j_call: TRBJ2-7

cdr3_aa: CASSLSGVGGYTF
v_call: TRBV27
d_call: NA
j_call: TRBJ1-2

cdr3_aa: CASSLGRGQNF
v_call: TRBV13
d_call: NA
j_call: TRBJ2-7

cdr3_aa: CASSRVLPGGETQYF
v_call: TRBV2
d_call: NA
j_call: TRBJ2-5

cdr3_aa: CASSLSAALPTQYF
v_call: TRBV7-2
d_call: NA
j_call: TRBJ2-5

cdr3_aa: CATAGGPTNEKLFF
v_call: TRBV10-3
d_call: TRBD1
j_call: TRBJ1-4

cdr3_aa: CASSLAASSYNEQFF
v_call: TRBV11-3
d_call: NA
j_call: TRBJ2-1

cdr3_aa: CAGSRNPGPSYEQYF
v_call: TRBV7-9
d_call: NA
j_call: TRBJ2-7

cdr3_aa: CASSFTDGSNQPQHF
v_call: TRBV9
d_call: NA
j_call: TRBJ1-5

cdr3_aa: CASSQVSSEGGPWNEQFF
v_call: TRBV4-2
d_call: TRBD2
j_call: TRBJ2-1

cdr3_aa: CASRAFGFDEQYF
v_call: TRBV5-5
d_call: NA
j_call: TRBJ2-7

cdr3_aa: CASSGAAGSPYEQYF
v_call: TRBV9
d_call: NA
j_call: TRBJ2-7

cdr3_aa: CASSREGGGSYEQYF
v_call: TRBV6-1
d_call: TRBD2
j_call: TRBJ2-7

cdr3_aa: CASSETRPTNTEAFF
v_call: TRBV10-2
d_call: NA
j_call: TRBJ1-1

cdr3_aa: CASSTRKAGNEKLFF
v_call: TRBV7-2
d_call: NA
j_call: TRBJ1-4

cdr3_aa: CASSYDSGRGYGYTF
v_call: TRBV6-5
d_call: NA
j_call: TRBJ1-2

cdr3_aa: CASRFLGSDTEAFF
v_call: TRBV2
d_call: NA
j_call: TRBJ1-1

cdr3_aa: CASSQGQPPYEQYF
v_call: TRBV4-1
d_call: NA
j_call: TRBJ2-7

cdr3_aa: CASSLEGARGYTF
v_call: TRBV5-1
d_call: TRBD1
j_call: TRBJ1-2

cdr3_aa: CASRGLAGETQYF
v_call: TRBV6-5
d_call: TRBD2
j_call: TRBJ2-5

cdr3_aa: CASSPSGIEAFF
v_call: TRBV18
d_call: NA
j_call: TRBJ1-1

cdr3_aa: CSVRQKLKGDEQYF
v_call: TRBV29-1
d_call: NA
j_call: TRBJ2-7

cdr3_aa: CASSPARDRVHEQYF
v_call: TRBV5-1
d_call: TRBD1
j_call: TRBJ2-7

cdr3_aa: CASSGRGRGFSGNTIYF
v_call: TRBV25-1
d_call: NA
j_call: TRBJ1-3

cdr3_aa: CASSPGQTLQETQYF
v_call: TRBV18
d_call: NA
j_call: TRBJ2-5

cdr3_aa: CASSQDRQAPREQYF
v_call: TRBV4-3
d_call: NA
j_call: TRBJ2-7

cdr3_aa: CASTPGRGTYNSPLHF
v_call: TRBV5-4
d_call: NA
j_call: TRBJ1-6

cdr3_aa: CASSAAGSTDTQYF
v_call: TRBV7-7
d_call: TRBD2
j_call: TRBJ2-3